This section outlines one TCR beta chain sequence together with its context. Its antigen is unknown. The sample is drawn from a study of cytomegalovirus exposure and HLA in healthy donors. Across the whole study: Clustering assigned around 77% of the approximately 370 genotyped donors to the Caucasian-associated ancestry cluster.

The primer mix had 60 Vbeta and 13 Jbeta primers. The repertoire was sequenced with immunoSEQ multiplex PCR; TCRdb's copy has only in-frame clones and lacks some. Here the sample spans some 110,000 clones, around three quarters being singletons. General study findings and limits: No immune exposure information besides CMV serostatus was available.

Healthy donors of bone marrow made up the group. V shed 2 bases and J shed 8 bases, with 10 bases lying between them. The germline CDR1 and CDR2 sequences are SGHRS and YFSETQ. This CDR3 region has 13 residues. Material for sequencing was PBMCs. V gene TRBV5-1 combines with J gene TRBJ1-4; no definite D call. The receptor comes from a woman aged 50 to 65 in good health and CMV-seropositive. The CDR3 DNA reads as TGCGCCAGCAGCTTCGGGGTAGCCGAAAAACTGTTTTTT. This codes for CASSFGVAEKLFF.